Below, 21 T cell receptor beta chains from the same sample are listed, as sequenced in a study of beta chain features in type 1 diabetes. Sequencing targeted expressed TCRB transcripts, as all isolated RNA had been reverse transcribed. Assay: immunoSEQ multiplex PCR; the TCRdb copy retains only in-frame clones and omits some. The data show some 160,000 clones, with approximately 9% seen just once and 2.3% held by the top ten. What was sequenced was central memory CD4+ T cells from blood. The receptors derive from a woman under 30 in good health.

This clone showed up just a few times. V gene TRBV27 combines with J gene TRBJ2-6, with TRBD1 as a possible D gene (5 bases). Germline V lookup: CDR1 MNHEY, CDR2 SMNVEV (reference sequence). V was trimmed by 7 bases and J by 0 bases, leaving 16 bases between them. This CDR3 region has 17 residues. The chain's CDR3 is CASMIGAWYSGANVLTF. CDR3 coding DNA: TGTGCCAGCATGATAGGGGCTTGGTACTCTGGGGCCAACGTCCTGACTTTC.

The rearrangement joins TRBV7-6 to TRBJ2-3, with 9 bases identical to TRBD1. Germline values: CDR1 SGHVS, CDR2 FNYEAQ. V was clipped by 1 base and J by 1 base; unmatched bases: 12. The CDR3 is 19 residues long. CDR3 residues: CASSLVPGQGLLGTDTQYF. The CDR3 DNA is TGTGCCAGCAGCTTAGTCCCGGGACAGGGTCTCTTGGGCACAGATACGCAGTATTTT.

In its sample, this clone was seen a few times. The rearrangement links TRBV2 to TRBJ2-3; tentative D call: TRBD2 (6 bases). This CDR3 has 15 amino acids. V was cut by 0 bases and J by 3 bases, with 10 bases left in between. Germline V gives CDR1 SNHLY, CDR2 FYNNEI. CDR3 region: CASSEALARTDTQYF. The CDR3 DNA sequence: TGTGCCAGCAGTGAAGCGCTAGCGAGGACAGATACGCAGTATTTT. Using reference TRBV2 and TRBJ2-3 for the parts outside the CDR3, the full variable domain is EPEVTQTPSHQVTQMGQEVILRCVPISNHLYFYWYRQILGQKVEFLVSFYNNEISEKSEIFDDQFSVERPDGSNFTLKIRSTKLEDSAMYFCASSEALARTDTQYFGPGTRLTVL.

This clone occurred many times. The chain is built from TRBV14 and TRBJ2-6; D gene unclear. Trimming shortened V by 5 bases and J by 2 bases, and 4 bases separated the two germline ends. In germline, CDR1 is SGHDN, CDR2 FVKESK. The CDR3 covers 13 residues. The DNA for the CDR3 is TGTGCCAGCAGCACAGCTGGGGCCAACGTCCTGACTTTC. This gives the protein CASSTAGANVLTF.

This clone was seen more than once but under ten times. The J gene is TRBJ1-5, the V gene TRBV4-3; 11 bases are a match to TRBD1. The CDR3 contains 16 residues. Germline V gene sequence: CDR1 LGHNA, CDR2 YSLEER. Germline trimming cut 1 base from V and 8 bases from J; bases unmatched to any gene: 7. This chain's CDR3 is CASSQGVDRGLEPQHF. As DNA, the CDR3 is TGCGCCAGCAGCCAAGGGGTGGACAGGGGGCTTGAGCCCCAGCATTTT.

The J gene is TRBJ1-1, the V gene TRBV7-2, with D perhaps matching TRBD1 (5 bases). Germline V gives CDR1 SGHTA, CDR2 FQGNSA. V lost 2 bases and J 11 bases, leaving 12 bases between the germline ends. This CDR3 spans 12 amino acids. CDR3 coding DNA: TGTGCCAGCAGCTTATCGGGCCGGGGGGCTTTCTTT. Its protein product is CASSLSGRGAFF.

The chain has TRBV5-1 and TRBJ2-7, with D maybe TRBD1 (6 bases). Trimming stripped 5 bases from V and 4 bases from J, with 13 bases between. The CDR3 length is 13 residues. Germline CDR1 and CDR2: SGHRS and YFSETQ. This chain's CDR3 is CASSRSGAYEQYF. The CDR3 DNA sequence: TGCGCCAGCAGTAGGTCAGGGGCGTACGAGCAGTACTTC.

The sample holds a few counts of this clone. The chain recombines TRBV7-2 with TRBJ2-1; 9 bases are shared with TRBD2. Per germline, CDR1 SGHTA and CDR2 FQGNSA. The CDR3 sequence is 16 residues long. The V and J ends lost 2 bases and 4 bases, in that order; junction bases with no gene match: 6. The CDR3 nucleotides read TGTGCCAGCAGCTTAATTGGCGGGGGGGTATACAATGAGCAGTTCTTC. This codes for CASSLIGGGVYNEQFF.

The rearrangement links TRBV30 to TRBJ2-5; 16 bases match TRBD2. Per germline, CDR1 GTSNPN and CDR2 SVGIG (reference sequence). J was trimmed by 4 bases and V by 3 bases; bases with no gene match: 5. This CDR3 comprises 16 residues. CDR3 DNA: TGTGCCTGGAGGGGGACTAGCGGGAGGGCCGCAGAGACCCAGTACTTC. This codes for CAWRGTSGRAAETQYF. The whole variable domain, remainder taken from reference TRBV30 and TRBJ2-5, is SQTIHQWPATLVQPVGSPLSLECTVEGTSNPNLYWYRQAAGRGLQLLFYSVGIGQISSEVPQNLSASRPQDRQFILSSKKLLLSDSGFYLCAWRGTSGRAAETQYFGPGTRLLVL.

This clone was detected only a few times. The chain links TRBV2 to TRBJ1-1, with D unresolved. The germline gives CDR1 SNHLY, CDR2 FYNNEI. The CDR3 totals 13 residues. V lost 6 bases and J 1 base, leaving 9 bases between the germline ends. CDR3 coding DNA: TGTGCCAGCAGGCTTTCGCGGAACACTGAAGCTTTCTTT. This codes for CASRLSRNTEAFF.

This clone showed up just a few times. V gene TRBV30 combines with J gene TRBJ2-7, with a possible D match to TRBD1 (6 bases). CDR1 and CDR2 from the germline V gene are GTSNPN and SVGIG (reference sequence). V was clipped by 0 bases and J by 3 bases, with 9 bases between them. CDR3 length: 13 residues. The CDR3: CAWSVQGFYEQYF. The CDR3 nucleotides are TGTGCCTGGAGTGTACAGGGCTTCTACGAGCAGTACTTC.

This clone has just a few counts. The CDR3 is CASSLDIEDTQYF. In DNA, the CDR3 is TGTGCCAGCAGCTTAGATATTGAGGATACGCAGTATTTT. This chain connects TRBV7-2 to TRBJ2-3; D is unclear. This CDR3 region has 13 residues. In germline, CDR1 is SGHTA, CDR2 FQGNSA. The V and J ends lost 1 base and 6 bases respectively, with 8 bases between them.

This clone was counted a few times. The chain has TRBV5-1 and TRBJ1-6; no reliable D call. Trimming shortened V by 0 bases and J by 10 bases, and 14 bases separated the two germline ends. This CDR3 spans 15 amino acids. The V gene's germline CDR1 is SGHRS and CDR2 YFSETQ. The CDR3 bases are TGCGCCAGCAGCTTGGTGTCCGGGGTCGGATCACCCCTCCACTTT. Protein: CASSLVSGVGSPLHF.

J is TRBJ2-5 and V is TRBV11-2; 10 bases are a match to TRBD2. CDR3 length equals 13 residues. Germline V gives CDR1 SGHAT, CDR2 FQNNGV. J was trimmed by 7 bases and V by 3 bases; bases with no gene match: 2. CDR3: CASSLRLAGTQYF. The CDR3 DNA is TGTGCCAGCAGCTTGCGACTAGCGGGGACCCAGTACTTC.

The rearrangement links TRBV11-2 to TRBJ1-2, with D tentatively TRBD1 (6 bases). The V and J ends lost 5 bases and 6 bases respectively, with 10 bases between them. Germline assignment: CDR1 SGHAT and CDR2 FQNNGV. The CDR3 runs to 12 residues. The CDR3 is CASSSQGNGYTF. The CDR3 DNA follows: TGTGCCAGCAGCAGCCAGGGGAATGGCTACACCTTC.

This sequence joins TRBV18 and TRBJ2-7; TRBD2 matches 7 bases. The CDR3 spans 11 residues. CDR1 KGHSH and CDR2 LQKENI come from the germline V gene. The junction had 1 base not matched to a gene; V was cut back by 4 bases and J by 7 bases. The CDR3 nucleotides read TGTGCCAGCTCACGGGGGGGTGAGCAGTACTTC. It specifies CASSRGGEQYF.

This clone was counted between two and nine times. The chain uses TRBV11-2 and TRBJ2-5; 8 nucleotides line up with TRBD2. This CDR3 contains 17 residues. From germline, CDR1 is SGHAT and CDR2 FQNNGV. V lost 7 bases to trimming and J lost 5 bases; unmatched junction nucleotides: 18. The CDR3 nucleotides read TGTGCCAGCACTCTCACTCCTAGCGGGTATCTTTATGAGACCCAGTACTTC. This encodes CASTLTPSGYLYETQYF.

This clone was found a few times. The chain joins TRBV4-1 to TRBJ2-7; unclear D gene. In germline, CDR1 is MGHRA, CDR2 YSYEKL. There are 16 residues in the CDR3. Deletions cut 0 bases from V and 3 bases from J, with 15 bases between. For the CDR3, the DNA is TGCGCCAGCAGCCAAGACGAGTCCAACTCGATCTACGAGCAGTACTTC. Protein: CASSQDESNSIYEQYF.

The chain is built from TRBV10-2 and TRBJ2-7; TRBD2 is a possible D gene (6 bases). This CDR3 comprises 15 residues. Trimming removed 2 bases from V and 2 bases from J, with 13 bases in between. From germline, CDR1 is WSHSY and CDR2 SAAADI. The CDR3 sequence is CASSEIWGRTYEQYF. In nucleotides, the CDR3 is TGCGCCAGCAGTGAGATTTGGGGGAGGACCTACGAGCAGTACTTC.

The chain carries TRBV18 and TRBJ1-1, with D perhaps TRBD1 (6 bases). V lost 9 bases and J lost 3, with 14 bases in between. Germline-derived CDR1 and CDR2 are KGHSH and LQKENI. The CDR3 covers 13 residues. The CDR3 DNA reads TGTGCCAGTGTCCGGGACACGGACACTGAAGCTTTCTTT. Residues: CASVRDTDTEAFF.

There are a few counts of this clone. The chain combines TRBV10-3 with TRBJ2-3; D is unclear. Trimming removed 5 bases from V and 6 bases from J, with 6 bases in between. The CDR3 has 11 residues. The germline V gene encodes CDR1 ENHRY and CDR2 SYGVKD. The CDR3: CAISPSDTQYF. Written as DNA, the CDR3 is TGTGCCATCAGTCCGTCCGATACGCAGTATTTT.